This section outlines one T cell receptor beta chain sequence together with its context. These data belong to a study of blood T cell repertoires in COVID-19. Overall study context: The analysed material was cDNA or gDNA that came from T cells, B-cell-depleted T cells, or PBMCs.

The CDR3 runs to 16 residues. V lost 6 bases and J lost 0, with 12 bases in between. Germline loops: CDR1 PRHDT, CDR2 FYEKMQ (reference sequence). Original analysis: Nucleated cell counts were estimated from reference gene primer amplification. Generated by immunoSEQ multiplex PCR, the TCRdb table keeps only in-frame clones and is missing some. That table supplies the V and J calls and clone size; D and trimming were determined from the DNA. This repertoire shows about 260,000 clones, around 90% found once; its top ten account for roughly 0.95%. Participants' own reports of clinical history determined their cohort assignment.

Sequencing used PBMCs or T cells enriched from blood (not recorded which). The J gene is TRBJ2-6, the V gene TRBV13; D is possibly TRBD1 (6 bases). This clonotype was sampled from a man aged 50 or older who had been exposed to COVID-19. The CDR3 DNA reads TGTGCCAGCAGTCCTCAGGGGAGCTCTGGGGCCAACGTCCTGACTTTC. Encoded protein: CASSPQGSSGANVLTF.